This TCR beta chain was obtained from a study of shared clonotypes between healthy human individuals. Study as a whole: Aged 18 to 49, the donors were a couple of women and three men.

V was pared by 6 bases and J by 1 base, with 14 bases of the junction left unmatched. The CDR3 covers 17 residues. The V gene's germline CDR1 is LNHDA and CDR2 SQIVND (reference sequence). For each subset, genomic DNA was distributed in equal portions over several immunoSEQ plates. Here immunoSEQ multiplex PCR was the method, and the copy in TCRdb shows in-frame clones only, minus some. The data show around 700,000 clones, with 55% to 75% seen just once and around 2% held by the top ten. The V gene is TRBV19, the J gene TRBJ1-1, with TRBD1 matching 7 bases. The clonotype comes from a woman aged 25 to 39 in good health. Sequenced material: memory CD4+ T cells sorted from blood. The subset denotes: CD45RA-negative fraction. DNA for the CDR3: TGTGCCAGTAGGCCTTCCGAGGGGGCATCAAGGAACACTGAAGCTTTCTTT. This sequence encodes CASRPSEGASRNTEAFF.